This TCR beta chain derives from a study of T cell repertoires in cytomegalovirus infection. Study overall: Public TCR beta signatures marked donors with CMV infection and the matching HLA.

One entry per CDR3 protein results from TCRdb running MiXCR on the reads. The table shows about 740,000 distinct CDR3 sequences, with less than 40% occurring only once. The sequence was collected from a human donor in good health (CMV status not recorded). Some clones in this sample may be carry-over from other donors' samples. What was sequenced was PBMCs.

The chain's CDR3 is CASSPSDRGRDTDTQYF. CDR3 DNA: TGTGCCAGCAGTCCCTCGGACAGGGGGCGAGACACAGATACGCAGTATTTT. The chain has TRBV27 and TRBJ2-3; 11 bases match TRBD1. CDR1 MNHEY and CDR2 SMNVEV come from the germline V gene (reference sequence). The CDR3 length is 17 residues. V lost 5 bases and J lost 2; bases outside the gene matches: 9.